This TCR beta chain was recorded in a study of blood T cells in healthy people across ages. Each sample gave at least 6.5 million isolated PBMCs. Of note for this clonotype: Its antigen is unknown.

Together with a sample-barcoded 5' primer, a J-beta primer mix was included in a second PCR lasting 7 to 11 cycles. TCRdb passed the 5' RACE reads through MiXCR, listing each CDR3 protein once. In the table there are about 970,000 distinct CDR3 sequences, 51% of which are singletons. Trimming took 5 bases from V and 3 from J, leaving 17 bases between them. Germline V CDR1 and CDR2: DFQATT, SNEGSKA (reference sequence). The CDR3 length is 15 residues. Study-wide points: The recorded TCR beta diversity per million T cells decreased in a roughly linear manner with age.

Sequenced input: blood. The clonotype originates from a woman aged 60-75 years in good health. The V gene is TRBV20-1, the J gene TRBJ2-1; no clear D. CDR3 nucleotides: TGCAGTGCTCCTCAAGGGCCCTCCCTCTACAATGAGCAGTTCTTC. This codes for CSAPQGPSLYNEQFF.